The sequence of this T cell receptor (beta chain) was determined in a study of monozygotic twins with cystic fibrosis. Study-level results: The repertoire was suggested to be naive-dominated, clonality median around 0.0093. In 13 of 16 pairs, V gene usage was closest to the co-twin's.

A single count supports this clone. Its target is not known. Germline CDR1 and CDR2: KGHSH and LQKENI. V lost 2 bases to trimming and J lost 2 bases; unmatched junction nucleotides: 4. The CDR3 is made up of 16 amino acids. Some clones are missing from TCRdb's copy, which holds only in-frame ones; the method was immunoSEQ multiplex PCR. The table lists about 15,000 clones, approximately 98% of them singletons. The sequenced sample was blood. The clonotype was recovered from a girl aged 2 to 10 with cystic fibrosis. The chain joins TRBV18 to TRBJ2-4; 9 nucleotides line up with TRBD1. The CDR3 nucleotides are TGTGCCAGCTCACCATTAACAGGGGGCTCCAAAAACATTCAGTACTTC. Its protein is CASSPLTGGSKNIQYF.